This TCR beta chain was identified in a study of blood T cell repertoires in COVID-19. V was clipped by 10 bases and J by 5 bases, with 15 bases between them. The CDR3 length is 12 residues. This table comes from immunoSEQ multiplex PCR, and its TCRdb copy is limited to in-frame clones, with some not included. The sample holds 260,000 or so clones; roughly 88% are singletons and the top ten take approximately 8.5%. The sequence came from a man aged 18 to 35 with active or convalescent COVID-19. The gene calls are TRBV12-3 or TRBV12-4 and TRBJ2-7, with D perhaps matching TRBD1 (5 bases). Material for sequencing was peripheral blood. CDR3 sequence reads: CAIQEQGNEQYF. The CDR3 DNA is TGTGCCATCCAGGAGCAGGGAAACGAGCAGTACTTC.